This TCR beta chain derives from a study of blood T cell repertoires in COVID-19. The germline V and J ends were trimmed by 7 bases and 4 bases, with 17 bases remaining between them. CDR3 length: 14 residues. Germline CDR1 MNHEY, CDR2 SVGAGI. Patients at the Seattle site were enrolled during active infection and followed longitudinally. As processed by the authors: Cell counts per sample came from amplifying reference gene primers. Profiled with immunoSEQ multiplex PCR; TCRdb holds only in-frame clones, not every one. V and J calls and clone size are given by that table; D and trimming were obtained from the DNA. The top ten hold 13% of the sample, which has roughly 69,000 clones, less than 85% seen once.

The chain uses TRBV6-5 and TRBJ2-7; D perhaps matches TRBD2 (6 bases). The sample taken for sequencing was peripheral blood. This sequence was found in a man aged 50-60 years with COVID-19, enrolled during active disease. CDR3 region: CASTTPGLIYEQYF. The CDR3 coding sequence is TGTGCCAGCACCACACCGGGACTGATATACGAGCAGTACTTC.